This T cell receptor beta chain was sequenced in a study of blood T cell repertoires in COVID-19. In this sample, this clone turned up once. The method was immunoSEQ multiplex PCR; TCRdb's version includes in-frame clones alone and lacks a portion of them. The table shows under 250,000 clones, with 82% occurring only once. The sequence derives from a woman aged 80 or over with acute or convalescent COVID-19. The specimen sequenced was peripheral blood.

The CDR3 nucleotides read TGTGCCAGTAGATTGGGGGGATTCGATAATTCACCCCTCCACTTT. This translates into CASRLGGFDNSPLHF. V and J are TRBV19 and TRBJ1-6; TRBD1 might be the D (5 bases). The V end was cut by 6 bases, the J end by 5 bases, with 14 bases between. The CDR3 is 15 residues long. Germline-derived CDR1 and CDR2 are LNHDA and SQIVND (reference sequence).